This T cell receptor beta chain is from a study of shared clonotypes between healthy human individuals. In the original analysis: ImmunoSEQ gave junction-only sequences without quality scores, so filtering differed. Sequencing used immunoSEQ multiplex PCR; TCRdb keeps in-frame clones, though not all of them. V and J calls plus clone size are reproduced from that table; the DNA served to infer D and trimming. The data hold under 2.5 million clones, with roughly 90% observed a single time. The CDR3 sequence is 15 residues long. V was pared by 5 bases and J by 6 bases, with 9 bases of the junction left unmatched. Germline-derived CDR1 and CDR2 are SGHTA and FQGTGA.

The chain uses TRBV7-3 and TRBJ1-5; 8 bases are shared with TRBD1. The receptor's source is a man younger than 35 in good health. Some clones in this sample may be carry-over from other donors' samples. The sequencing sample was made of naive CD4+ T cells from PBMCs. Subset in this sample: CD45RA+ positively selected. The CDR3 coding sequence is TGTGCCAGCAGCCCCAAGGACAGGGAACTTCAGCCCCAGCATTTT. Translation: CASSPKDRELQPQHF.